The 31 T cell receptor beta chains below were found in one sample sequenced in a study of cytomegalovirus exposure and HLA in healthy donors. Vbeta (60) and Jbeta (13) primers were used in the PCR. Data came from immunoSEQ multiplex PCR; TCRdb stores just in-frame clones and leaves some out. This table has more than 95,000 clones, approximately 17% appearing once. The sample was PBMCs. The receptors shown here come from a female donor in good health and CMV-seropositive.

The chain carries TRBV10-3 and TRBJ2-7; 7 bases fit TRBD1. The V and J ends lost 9 bases and 6 bases, in that order; junction bases with no gene match: 11. CDR3 length: 13 amino acids. The germline CDR1 and CDR2 sequences are ENHRY and SYGVKD. CDR3 coding DNA: TGTGCCATTACCCTCAACAGGGGTGGCGAGCAGTACTTC. Protein product: CAITLNRGGEQYF.

The rearrangement uses TRBV5-1 and TRBJ2-5; 12 positions agree with TRBD2. V was clipped by 2 bases and J by 5 bases; unmatched bases: 16. Germline V gives CDR1 SGHRS, CDR2 YFSETQ. This CDR3 comprises 19 residues. CDR3 sequence: CASSFIRTSGVNKGETQYF. The CDR3 DNA reads TGCGCCAGCAGCTTCATCCGGACTAGCGGGGTCAATAAAGGGGAGACCCAGTACTTC.

This clone appeared a few times. This chain links TRBV14 with TRBJ2-7; TRBD2 aligns across 8 bases. The CDR3 contains 14 residues. V lost 3 bases and J lost 3; bases outside the gene matches: 4. CDR1 is SGHDN, CDR2 FVKESK, per germline. CDR3 coding DNA: TGTGCCAGCAGCCACGGTAGCGGGATCTACGAGCAGTACTTC. It encodes CASSHGSGIYEQYF.

The chain is built from TRBV5-4 and TRBJ1-1; D may be TRBD1 (6 bases). The CDR3 has 13 residues. The V end was cut by 4 bases, the J end by 7 bases, with 14 bases between. Germline V gene sequence: CDR1 SGHNT, CDR2 YYREEE (reference sequence). The CDR3 bases are TGTGCCAGCAGCGCGGACAGAGGAGATGAAGCTTTCTTT. Protein product: CASSADRGDEAFF.

This chain uses TRBV9 with TRBJ2-7, with TRBD2 matching over 10 bases. After removal of 0 bases from V and 3 bases from J, the junction contained 6 bases not matched to a gene. The V gene's germline CDR1 is SGDLS and CDR2 YYNGEE. The length of the CDR3 is 16 residues. The CDR3 nucleotides are TGTGCCAGCAGCGTAGGTTCCCTAGCGGGAGTCTACGAGCAGTACTTC. This gives the protein CASSVGSLAGVYEQYF.

V gene TRBV28 combines with J gene TRBJ2-1; 7 bases agree with TRBD2. This CDR3 contains 16 residues. Germline V gives CDR1 MDHEN, CDR2 SYDVKM. V was clipped by 8 bases and J by 4 bases; unmatched bases: 14. CDR3: CASLQSAASGYNEQFF. The CDR3 coding sequence is TGTGCCAGCTTACAATCCGCGGCTAGCGGATACAATGAGCAGTTCTTC.

The gene calls are TRBV2 and TRBJ2-5, with D unresolved. Germline V lookup: CDR1 SNHLY, CDR2 FYNNEI. Between the trimmed V and J ends, which lost 1 base and 5 bases, there was a span of 8 bases. The CDR3 length is 13 residues. The CDR3 sequence: CASSEVQLETQYF. The DNA for the CDR3 is TGTGCCAGCAGTGAAGTCCAATTGGAGACCCAGTACTTC.

This chain uses TRBV7-7 with TRBJ2-7; D possibly corresponds to TRBD1 (5 bases). From germline, CDR1 is SSHAT and CDR2 FNYEAQ (reference sequence). V shed 6 bases and J shed 0 bases, with 12 bases lying between them. This CDR3 has 14 residues. The CDR3 region is CASSQQVDSYEQYF. CDR3 bases: TGTGCCAGCAGTCAACAGGTTGACTCCTACGAGCAGTACTTC.

This clone came up a few times. The chain carries TRBV30 and TRBJ2-2; D is perhaps TRBD1 (6 bases). The V gene's germline CDR1 is GTSNPN and CDR2 SVGIG (reference sequence). CDR3 length: 12 amino acids. Trimming pared 4 bases from V and 8 bases from J, leaving 11 bases between. The chain's CDR3 is CAWNNGQGELFF. The CDR3 region has the DNA TGTGCCTGGAACAACGGACAGGGGGAGCTGTTTTTT.

Of note for this clone: Within the sample, other DNA sequences also encode this same CDR3. The chain recombines TRBV28 with TRBJ2-7; D is uncertain. The ends were cut back, 1 base at V and 4 bases at J, with 8 bases in the middle. CDR3 length: 13 residues. Germline assignment: CDR1 MDHEN and CDR2 SYDVKM. The CDR3 DNA is TGTGCCAGCAGTTTATTTTCCGGGTACGAGCAGTACTTC. It encodes CASSLFSGYEQYF.

The rearrangement links TRBV14 to TRBJ1-5; D unresolved. The V end lost 1 base, the J end lost 5 bases, and 6 bases lay between the germline ends. The CDR3 spans 13 residues. CDR1 and CDR2 from the germline V gene are SGHDN and FVKESK. The CDR3 DNA is TGTGCCAGCAGCCAAGGTGAGCATCAGCCCCAGCATTTT. Translated, it gives CASSQGEHQPQHF. Drawing the rest from reference TRBV14 and TRBJ1-5, the complete variable domain is EAGVTQFPSHSVIEKGQTVTLRCDPISGHDNLYWYRRVMGKEIKFLLHFVKESKQDESGMPNNRFLAERTGGTYSTLKVQPAELEDSGVYFCASSQGEHQPQHFGDGTRLSIL.

This clone was found a few times. This rearrangement joins TRBV11-2 to TRBJ2-7; 7 nucleotides align to TRBD1. This CDR3 is built from 14 residues. CDR1 is SGHAT, CDR2 FQNNGV, per germline. With V trimmed by 5 bases and J by 3 bases, 7 bases remained unmatched. The CDR3 DNA follows: TGTGCCAGCAGCCTCCGCTGGGACAGCTACGAGCAGTACTTC. This codes for CASSLRWDSYEQYF.

The V gene is TRBV4-1, the J gene TRBJ2-3; 9 bases map to TRBD2. V gave up 5 bases and J gave up 1 base; unmatched junction bases: 10. Germline V gene data show CDR1 as MGHRA and CDR2 as YSYEKL. This CDR3 spans 17 amino acids. CDR3 sequence: CASSESGASGGTDTQYF. CDR3 sequence (DNA): TGCGCCAGCAGCGAAAGCGGGGCTAGCGGGGGCACAGATACGCAGTATTTT.

This clone was observed a handful of times. The chain carries TRBV5-6 and TRBJ2-5, with D perhaps TRBD2 (6 bases). Germline-derived CDR1 and CDR2 are SGHDT and YYEEEE. V was trimmed by 4 bases and J by 5 bases, leaving 15 bases between them. The CDR3 is 14 residues long. The CDR3 DNA follows: TGTGCCAGCAGCGTGGTCAGGGACTTTGAGACCCAGTACTTC. It translates to CASSVVRDFETQYF.

The chain employs TRBV7-2 and TRBJ2-1; 8 bases map to TRBD2. V was clipped by 4 bases and J by 0 bases; unmatched bases: 2. Looked up from germline, CDR1 is SGHTA and CDR2 is FQGNSA. This CDR3 has 15 amino acids. CDR3 in DNA: TGTGCCAGCAGCTCGCTAGCGGGCTCCTACAATGAGCAGTTCTTC. This codes for CASSSLAGSYNEQFF.

The chain links TRBV7-6 to TRBJ2-3, with TRBD1 as a possible D gene (6 bases). V gave up 5 bases and J gave up 0 bases, with 15 bases separating them. CDR1 is SGHVS and CDR2 is FNYEAQ in the germline V gene. There are 16 residues in the CDR3. The CDR3 nucleotides are TGTGCCAGCAGCCCTACCTGGGGGCCTAGCACAGATACGCAGTATTTT. This encodes CASSPTWGPSTDTQYF.

The chain joins TRBV10-2 to TRBJ1-4; a weak D match, TRBD1 (6 bases). V gave up 6 bases and J gave up 7 bases, with 15 bases separating them. Germline CDR1 reads WSHSY; CDR2 reads SAAADI. CDR3 length: 14 residues. CDR3 amino acids: CASRTMGAGEKLFF. The CDR3 nucleotides read TGCGCCAGCAGGACCATGGGGGCTGGTGAAAAACTGTTTTTT.

This clone was counted only a few times. This rearrangement joins TRBV10-3 to TRBJ2-3; D perhaps matches TRBD2 (6 bases). In germline, CDR1 is ENHRY, CDR2 SYGVKD. The CDR3 is 13 residues long. The ends were cut back, 10 bases at V and 4 bases at J, with 15 bases in the middle. The CDR3 DNA follows: TGTGCCACCGGGGACCTAGCGCCAGATACGCAGTATTTT. This sequence encodes CATGDLAPDTQYF.

The J gene is TRBJ2-3, the V gene TRBV10-3, with 9 bases identical to TRBD2. Trimming removed 5 bases from V and 2 bases from J; junction bases left unmatched: 5. From germline, CDR1 is ENHRY and CDR2 SYGVKD. This CDR3 is built from 15 residues. The CDR3: CAISSGLAYTDTQYF. In DNA, the CDR3 is TGTGCCATCAGTTCCGGACTAGCGTACACAGATACGCAGTATTTT.

This clone was seen a few times. The chain joins TRBV29-1 to TRBJ2-1; no clear D. The CDR3 loop spans 11 amino acids. The germline V gene has CDR1 SQVTM and CDR2 ANQGSEA. V gave up 4 bases and J gave up 3 bases, with 4 bases separating them. CDR3 sequence: CSVALYNEQFF. Here the CDR3 DNA reads TGCAGCGTTGCACTCTACAATGAGCAGTTCTTC.

This clone has only a few counts. The rearrangement links TRBV5-6 to TRBJ2-7, with TRBD2 matching 7 bases. The CDR3 length is 15 residues. V lost 1 base, J lost 4 bases, and 8 bases stayed unmatched. CDR1 and CDR2 from the germline V gene are SGHDT and YYEEEE. The CDR3 region has the DNA TGTGCCAGCAGCTTGATTGGCGGGAGACTGTACGAGCAGTACTTC. This sequence encodes CASSLIGGRLYEQYF. Based on the CDR3 plus reference TRBV5-6 and TRBJ2-7, the full variable domain is DAGVTQSPTHLIKTRGQQVTLRCSPKSGHDTVSWYQQALGQGPQFIFQYYEEEERQRGNFPDRFSGHQFPNYSSELNVNALLLGDSALYLCASSLIGGRLYEQYFGPGTRLTVT.

The V gene is TRBV6-6, the J gene TRBJ1-6; 8 bases map to TRBD1. The CDR3 runs to 14 residues. Trimming at V came to 6 bases and at J to 7 bases, leaving 5 bases not matched to a gene. Looked up from germline, CDR1 is MNHNY and CDR2 is SVGAGI (reference sequence). Written as DNA, the CDR3 is TGTGCCAGCAGGGCACAGGGGGACAATTCACCCCTCCACTTT. Its protein is CASRAQGDNSPLHF.

This clone has more than one count but fewer than ten. The J gene is TRBJ1-1, the V gene TRBV2; the D gene is possibly TRBD1 (5 bases). The germline gives CDR1 SNHLY, CDR2 FYNNEI. The V end was cut by 2 bases, the J end by 8 bases, with 15 bases between. This CDR3 is built from 14 residues. CDR3 sequence (DNA): TGTGCCAGCAGTGAAAATCGGGGGGGAAGGGAAGCTTTCTTT. This sequence encodes CASSENRGGREAFF.

This clone has just a few counts. This chain connects TRBV4-1 to TRBJ2-1; 12 nucleotides align to TRBD1. The CDR3 has 16 amino acids. V lost 1 base, J lost 8 bases, and 6 bases stayed unmatched. Germline values: CDR1 MGHRA, CDR2 YSYEKL. The CDR3 sequence: CASSQGDRGRGDEQFF. The CDR3 coding sequence is TGCGCCAGCAGCCAAGGGGACAGGGGGCGCGGGGATGAGCAGTTCTTC.

This clone occurred a few times. The chain combines TRBV6-5 with TRBJ1-1; D is possibly TRBD1 (5 bases). This CDR3 contains 14 residues. Germline V gene data show CDR1 as MNHEY and CDR2 as SVGAGI. The V end lost 5 bases, the J end lost 4 bases, and 14 bases lay between the germline ends. The CDR3, as DNA: TGTGCCAGCAGTCCTCGGGGGATGGGCACTGAAGCTTTCTTT. This translates into CASSPRGMGTEAFF.

This chain uses TRBV7-2 with TRBJ2-3, with D perhaps TRBD1 (6 bases). Germline V gene sequence: CDR1 SGHTA, CDR2 FQGNSA. There are 15 residues in the CDR3. The V end lost 2 bases, the J end lost 2 bases, and 11 bases lay between the germline ends. The chain's CDR3 is CASSLLGHFTDTQYF. The CDR3 DNA is TGTGCCAGCAGCTTACTGGGACATTTCACAGATACGCAGTATTTT.

V gene TRBV19 combines with J gene TRBJ1-5; D uncertain. The V gene lost 3 bases and the J gene lost 7 bases, with 10 bases spanning the gap. The CDR3 has 13 amino acids. The V gene's germline CDR1 is LNHDA and CDR2 SQIVND (reference sequence). The CDR3 nucleotides read TGTGCCAGTAGTATCCGGGGTAGCCAGCCCCAGCATTTT. Translated, it gives CASSIRGSQPQHF.

The rearrangement links TRBV15 to TRBJ2-5, with 12 bases that match TRBD2. With 2 bases clipped from V and 4 bases from J, the junction kept 5 bases outside the gene matches. The CDR3 is 16 residues long. Germline loops: CDR1 LNHNV, CDR2 YYDKDF (reference sequence). The CDR3 bases are TGTGCCACCAGCAGACTAGCGGGGGGGCTCGGAGAGACCCAGTACTTC. Amino acids: CATSRLAGGLGETQYF.

The V gene is TRBV7-9, the J gene TRBJ1-5; D perhaps matches TRBD1 (5 bases). Germline V gene data show CDR1 as SEHNR and CDR2 as FQNEAQ (reference sequence). This CDR3 has 16 amino acids. With 1 base removed from V and 1 base from J, the gap between germline ends came to 11 bases. DNA for the CDR3: TGTGCCAGCAGCTTAGGAGACAGTTACAGCAATCAGCCCCAGCATTTT. Its protein product is CASSLGDSYSNQPQHF. The whole variable domain, filled in from reference TRBV7-9 and TRBJ1-5, reads DTGVSQNPRHKITKRGQNVTFRCDPISEHNRLYWYRQTLGQGPEFLTYFQNEAQLEKSRLLSDRFSAERPKGSFSTLEIQRTEQGDSAMYLCASSLGDSYSNQPQHFGDGTRLSIL.

This clone has a handful of counts. The gene calls are TRBV4-3 and TRBJ2-6; D call uncertain. Between the trimmed V and J ends, which lost 4 bases and 0 bases, there was a span of 10 bases. The CDR3 loop spans 16 amino acids. The germline V gene has CDR1 LGHNA and CDR2 YSLEER. In nucleotides, the CDR3 is TGCGCCAGCAGCCTAAGCCCTGACTCTGGGGCCAACGTCCTGACTTTC. This encodes CASSLSPDSGANVLTF.

This clone was recorded a few times. The gene calls are TRBV6-6 and TRBJ2-2; 8 bases map to TRBD1. The CDR3 is 15 residues long. Trimming took 6 bases from V and 1 from J; bases not matched to a gene: 4. Germline-derived CDR1 and CDR2 are MNHNY and SVGAGI (reference sequence). This CDR3 reads CASREGTGNTGELFF. In DNA, the CDR3 is TGTGCCAGCAGGGAAGGGACAGGGAACACCGGGGAGCTGTTTTTT.